A selection of T cell receptor beta chains follows, all from one sample in a study of radiation and T cells in renal cell carcinoma. Generated by immunoSEQ multiplex PCR, the TCRdb table keeps only in-frame clones and is missing some. The sample yields some 120,000 clones, approximately 80% seen once. The starting material was blood, obtained from a patient whose treatment included radiotherapy and nephrectomy. The source of these receptors is a woman aged 55 to 70 with renal cell carcinoma. Both conserved end residues are part of each CDR3. D genes are given only for firm matches. Some rows have no size entry. The others give once, few or many, or a class for an expanded clone.

D,size,V,J,DNA,CDR3
NA,once,TRBV19,TRBJ1-1,TGTGCCAGTAGTATGGGCCGGCAAGGGGGTGAAGCTTTCTTT,CASSMGRQGGEAFF
NA,NA,TRBV5-4,TRBJ1-2,TGTGCCAGCAGCCCCGACAGCTATGGCTACACCTTC,CASSPDSYGYTF
NA,NA,TRBV21-1,TRBJ1-1,TGTGCCAGCAGCAAATCCCAAACAAGCCCTGCCTCGAACACTGAAGCTTTCTTT,CASSKSQTSPASNTEAFF
TRBD2,NA,TRBV5-6,TRBJ2-2,TGTGCCAGCAGCTTGGGACTAGCGGTTACCGGGGAGCTGTTTTTT,CASSLGLAVTGELFF
NA,NA,TRBV19,TRBJ2-1,TGTGCCAGACGACCGGGACGAGCCGGGAATGAGCAGTTCTTC,CARRPGRAGNEQFF
TRBD2,NA,TRBV6-5,TRBJ2-7,TGTGCCAGCAGTCGCACTAGCGGGAACTCCGAGCAGTACTTC,CASSRTSGNSEQYF
NA,NA,TRBV18,TRBJ1-5,TGTGCCAGCTCACGGGAGCCGAATCAGCCCCAGCATTTT,CASSREPNQPQHF
NA,NA,TRBV27,TRBJ2-7,TGTGCCAGCAGTTGGAGTGGGGAAACCTACGAGCAGTACTTC,CASSWSGETYEQYF
NA,NA,TRBV5-1,TRBJ2-3,TGCGCCAGCAGCTACCTCACTAGCCGCGGCACAGATACGCAGTATTTT,CASSYLTSRGTDTQYF
NA,NA,TRBV30,TRBJ1-6,TGTGCCTGGAGTCCCCACATCACGAACCATAATTCACCCCTCCACTTT,CAWSPHITNHNSPLHF
NA,NA,TRBV6-1,TRBJ2-7,TGTGCCAGCAGTGAAGCTCAGCACGAGCAGTACTTC,CASSEAQHEQYF
NA,NA,TRBV6-6,TRBJ2-7,TGTGCCAGCAGTCCCGTCGGGTACGAGCAGTACTTC,CASSPVGYEQYF
NA,few,TRBV15,TRBJ1-2,TGTGCCACCAGCAGAGATGGGCAGGGTGATAACTATGGCTACACCTTC,CATSRDGQGDNYGYTF
NA,NA,TRBV5-1,TRBJ1-2,TGCGCCAGCAGCTTGGGTAGAGGGGAAGGGTATGGCTACACCTTC,CASSLGRGEGYGYTF
NA,NA,TRBV29-1,TRBJ1-1,TGCAGCGTCCGACCGGAGGTTAACACTGAAGCTTTCTTT,CSVRPEVNTEAFF
NA,NA,TRBV6-6,TRBJ2-2,TGTGCCAGCGAAGGGGCCACCGGGGAGCTGTTTTTT,CASEGATGELFF
TRBD2,NA,TRBV5-1,TRBJ2-3,TGCGCCAGCTCCGAAGCGGGAAGGACTAGCACAGATACGCAGTATTTT,CASSEAGRTSTDTQYF
NA,few,TRBV15,TRBJ1-3,TGTGCCACCAGCCCTTCCATGTTCTCTGGAAACACCATATATTTT,CATSPSMFSGNTIYF
TRBD1,NA,TRBV5-6,TRBJ2-3,TGTGCCAGCAGCCTAACCCCCGGGACAGGGGATAAGGCAGATACGCAGTATTTT,CASSLTPGTGDKADTQYF
NA,NA,TRBV10-3,TRBJ1-1,TGTGCCATCAGTCCCACTAAACGGCTGTCGAACACTGAAGCTTTCTTT,CAISPTKRLSNTEAFF
NA,NA,TRBV7-2,TRBJ2-5,TGTGCCAGCAGCTTCTGGGGCACGGGAGAATTATCGGAGACCCAGTACTTC,CASSFWGTGELSETQYF
TRBD2,NA,TRBV18,TRBJ2-5,TGTGCCAGCTCACCAGGCGGGGGGGGTCGAGAGACCCAGTACTTC,CASSPGGGGRETQYF
TRBD2,NA,TRBV7-3,TRBJ2-7,TGTGCCAGCAGCCCCGGGGGGGTGGGCGAGCAGTACTTC,CASSPGGVGEQYF
NA,NA,TRBV7-9,TRBJ1-1,TGCGCCAGCAGCCAAGAGAGTCCGAGGATGAACACTGAAGCTTTCTTT,CASSQESPRMNTEAFF
NA,NA,TRBV6-6,TRBJ1-3,TGTGCCAGCACCTTAGGGGACCTGAGCTCTGGAAACACCATATATTTT,CASTLGDLSSGNTIYF
TRBD1,NA,TRBV6-6,TRBJ1-1,TGTGCCAGCAGTGACCCGGGACAGAGGAACACTGAAGCTTTCTTT,CASSDPGQRNTEAFF
NA,NA,TRBV5-5,TRBJ2-1,TGTGCCACAGGGAGCTCCTACAATGAGCAGTTCTTC,CATGSSYNEQFF
TRBD1,NA,TRBV6-5,TRBJ1-1,TGTGCCAGCACCCAAGGGGGCAGTCGGGCTTTCTTT,CASTQGGSRAFF
TRBD1,few,TRBV2,TRBJ1-1,TGTGCCAGCAGTGCAGGGGGGAGCACTGAAGCTTTCTTT,CASSAGGSTEAFF
NA,NA,TRBV4-1,TRBJ2-2,TGCGCCAGCAGCCAAGTTTTAAGTTCTACCACCGACACCGGGGAGCTGTTTTTT,CASSQVLSSTTDTGELFF
NA,NA,TRBV2,TRBJ1-4,TGTGCCAGCAGTGAAGTCCGGGGGTCGACTAATGAAAAACTGTTTTTT,CASSEVRGSTNEKLFF
TRBD1,few,TRBV27,TRBJ2-5,TGTGCCAGCAGTTTAGCAGGGGGTTACCAAGAGACCCAGTACTTC,CASSLAGGYQETQYF
NA,few,TRBV29-1,TRBJ1-1,TGCAGCGCTGAGGGGGGGCGCAGAGCTTTCTTT,CSAEGGRRAFF
TRBD1,NA,TRBV5-1,TRBJ1-2,TGCGCCAGCAGGCCACCGGGACAGGGGGCGGACTACTATGGCTACACCTTC,CASRPPGQGADYYGYTF
NA,NA,TRBV7-3,TRBJ2-1,TGTGCCAGCAGCTTAGAGAGGGCCAAGGTAAATGAGCAGTTCTTC,CASSLERAKVNEQFF
NA,NA,TRBV18,TRBJ2-5,TGTGCCAGCTCATCGGGCCCCGAAGAGACCCAGTACTTC,CASSSGPEETQYF
TRBD1,NA,TRBV4-2,TRBJ1-2,TGTGCCAGCAGCCGCGGAGCCAGGGGGTATGGCTACACCTTC,CASSRGARGYGYTF
NA,NA,TRBV5-6,TRBJ2-2,TGTGCCAGCAGCGGGCTCACCGGGGAGCTGTTTTTT,CASSGLTGELFF
NA,NA,TRBV7-2,TRBJ1-1,TGTGCCAGCTTTCCAGCAATGAACACTGAAGCTTTCTTT,CASFPAMNTEAFF
TRBD2,NA,TRBV30,TRBJ2-4,TGTGCCTGGAGTGTTCTGGGACTAGCGGGGGGCCAAAAGTACTTC,CAWSVLGLAGGQKYF
TRBD1,NA,TRBV6-5,TRBJ2-7,TGTGCCAGCAGTCCAAACAGGGGATGGAACTACGAGCAGTACTTC,CASSPNRGWNYEQYF
NA,few,TRBV5-1,TRBJ2-1,TGCGCCAGCACCCCTGGGGGGGAGCAGTTCTTC,CASTPGGEQFF
NA,NA,TRBV30,TRBJ2-7,TGTGCCTGGAGCCGGGCCTCCTACGAGCAGTACTTC,CAWSRASYEQYF
NA,NA,TRBV5-4,TRBJ2-3,TGTGCCAGCAGCTTCTTCACAGGGAGTCCAGATACGCAGTATTTT,CASSFFTGSPDTQYF
NA,NA,TRBV6-4,TRBJ1-1,TGTGCCAGCAGTGACTCGACGGACAGCCTTGAAGCTTTCTTT,CASSDSTDSLEAFF
TRBD1,NA,TRBV5-3,TRBJ1-2,TGTGCCAGAAGGGGAGGGACAGAAAAGGACTATGGCTACACCTTC,CARRGGTEKDYGYTF
NA,NA,TRBV7-9,TRBJ1-3,TGTGCCAGCAGCTCCAACGCCCCTGGAAACACCATATATTTT,CASSSNAPGNTIYF
NA,NA,TRBV7-2,TRBJ2-5,TGTGCCAGCAGCCGGACCTCCGGGCCCAGTGACTTC,CASSRTSGPSDF
NA,medium-sized,TRBV5-1,TRBJ1-1,TGCGCCAGCAGCTTAGGACGGCAGAACACTGAAGCTTTCTTT,CASSLGRQNTEAFF
TRBD1,NA,TRBV2,TRBJ2-4,TGTGCCAGCAGTCAGAGAACTGGACAGGGTGGGATTCAGTACTTC,CASSQRTGQGGIQYF
NA,NA,TRBV4-1,TRBJ2-2,TGCGCCAGCAGCCTAGTACAGGGGAACACCGGGGAGCTGTTTTTT,CASSLVQGNTGELFF
TRBD1,NA,TRBV25-1,TRBJ2-7,TGTGCCAGCAGTGAGGGGGGGACAGGGTCCTACGAGCAGTACTTC,CASSEGGTGSYEQYF
NA,NA,TRBV7-9,TRBJ2-3,TGTGCCAGCAGCTTAGCGCGGGTTTTGGACAGAGACACAGATACGCAGTATTTT,CASSLARVLDRDTDTQYF
NA,few,TRBV12-2,TRBJ1-3,TGTGCAAGTCGCTCCGGACAGATCTCTGGAAACACCATATATTTT,CASRSGQISGNTIYF
NA,NA,TRBV6-6,TRBJ1-4,TGTGCCAGCAGTTACTTCCGGGGGCGATATATTGAAAAACTGTTTTTT,CASSYFRGRYIEKLFF
TRBD2,NA,TRBV4-1,TRBJ2-7,TGCGCCAGCAGCCATTTACCGGGACTAGCGGGGGGAGCCTACGAGCAGTACTTC,CASSHLPGLAGGAYEQYF
NA,NA,TRBV5-1,TRBJ1-2,TGCGCCAGCAGCTTACAGATGACAGGCAGTTCGGGTGGCTACACCTTC,CASSLQMTGSSGGYTF
TRBD1,NA,TRBV2,TRBJ1-5,TGTGCCACATCAACAGGGGGCCCTCAGCCCCAGCATTTT,CATSTGGPQPQHF
NA,NA,TRBV7-9,TRBJ2-7,TGTGCCAGCAGCCCCCTCTCGAGGGGCGGACGGCACGAGCAGTACTTC,CASSPLSRGGRHEQYF
NA,NA,TRBV6-5,TRBJ1-2,TGTGCCAGCAGTTACGGAGGGGCTAACTATGGCTACACCTTC,CASSYGGANYGYTF